The text below deals with one T cell receptor (beta chain). As yet, its antigen is unknown. Some clones are missing from TCRdb's copy, which holds only in-frame ones; the method was immunoSEQ multiplex PCR. The sample carries some 150,000 clones, about 93% recorded once. This sample stems from a study of CD4+ T cells in melanoma. Germline loops: CDR1 LNHDA, CDR2 SQIVND (reference sequence). This CDR3 has 15 amino acids. Trimming shortened V by 4 bases and J by 8 bases, and 18 bases separated the two germline ends. Study-wide results and limits: CD8+ T cell, macrophage and B cell function reportedly correlated with neoantigen-specific CD4+ T cells. Neoantigen-specific CD4+ T cells in melanoma reportedly had diverse differentiation states.

This sequence joins TRBV19 and TRBJ2-1; D possibly corresponds to TRBD2 (5 bases). This sequence originates from a human donor with melanoma. The CDR3 nucleotides are TGTGCCAGTAGTACCCTGGTGCGGGTGGCTGATGAGCAGTTCTTC. Translating gives CASSTLVRVADEQFF. Using reference TRBV19 and TRBJ2-1 for the parts outside the CDR3, the full variable domain is DGGITQSPKYLFRKEGQNVTLSCEQNLNHDAMYWYRQDPGQGLRLIYYSQIVNDFQKGDIAEGYSVSREKKESFPLTVTSAQKNPTAFYLCASSTLVRVADEQFFGPGTRLTVL.